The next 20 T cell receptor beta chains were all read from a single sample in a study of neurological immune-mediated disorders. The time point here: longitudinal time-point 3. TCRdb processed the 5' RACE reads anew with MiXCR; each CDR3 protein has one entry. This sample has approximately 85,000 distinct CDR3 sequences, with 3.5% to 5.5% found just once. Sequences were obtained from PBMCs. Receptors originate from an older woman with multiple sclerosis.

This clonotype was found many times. CDR3 loop: CASSQDRGLAGFSGNEQFF. For the CDR3, the DNA is TGCGCCAGCAGCCAAGATCGTGGACTAGCGGGGTTCTCAGGCAATGAGCAGTTCTTC. The chain recombines TRBV4-1 with TRBJ2-1, with 12 bases matching TRBD2. V trimming: 0 bases; J trimming: 6 bases; junction bases outside the gene matches: 12. Germline CDR1 MGHRA, CDR2 YSYEKL. This CDR3 contains 19 residues.

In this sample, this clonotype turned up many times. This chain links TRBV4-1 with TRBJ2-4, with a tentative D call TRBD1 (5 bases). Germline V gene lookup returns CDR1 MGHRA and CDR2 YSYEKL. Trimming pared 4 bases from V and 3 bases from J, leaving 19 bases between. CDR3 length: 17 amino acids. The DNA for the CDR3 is TGCGCCAGCAGCCGAAGAGATCCAGGGTTGGGCAAAAACATTCAGTACTTC. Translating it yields CASSRRDPGLGKNIQYF.

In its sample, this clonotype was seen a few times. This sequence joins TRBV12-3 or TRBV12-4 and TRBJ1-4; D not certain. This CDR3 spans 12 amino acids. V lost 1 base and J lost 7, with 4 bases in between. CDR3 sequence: CASSLGSEKLFF. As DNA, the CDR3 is TGTGCCAGCAGTTTAGGTAGTGAAAAACTGTTTTTT.

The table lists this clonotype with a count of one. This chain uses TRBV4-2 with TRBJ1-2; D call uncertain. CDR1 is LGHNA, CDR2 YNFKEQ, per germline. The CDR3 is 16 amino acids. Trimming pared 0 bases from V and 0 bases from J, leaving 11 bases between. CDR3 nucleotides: TGTGCCAGCAGCCAAGATGGAGGCACTTCTAACTATGGCTACACCTTC. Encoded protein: CASSQDGGTSNYGYTF.

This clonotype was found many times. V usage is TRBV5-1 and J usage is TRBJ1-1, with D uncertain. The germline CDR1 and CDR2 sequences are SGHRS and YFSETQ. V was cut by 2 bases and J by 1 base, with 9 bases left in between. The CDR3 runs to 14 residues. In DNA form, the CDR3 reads TGCGCCAGCAGCTTTACGGAATCGAACACTGAAGCTTTCTTT. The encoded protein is CASSFTESNTEAFF.

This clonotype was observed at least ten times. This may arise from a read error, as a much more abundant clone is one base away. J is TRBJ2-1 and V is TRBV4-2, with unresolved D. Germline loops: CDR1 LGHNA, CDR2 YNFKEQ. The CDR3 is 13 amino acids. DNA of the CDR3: TGTGCCAACAGCCTCCCGTCTAACAATGAGCAGTTCTTC. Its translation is CANSLPSNNEQFF.

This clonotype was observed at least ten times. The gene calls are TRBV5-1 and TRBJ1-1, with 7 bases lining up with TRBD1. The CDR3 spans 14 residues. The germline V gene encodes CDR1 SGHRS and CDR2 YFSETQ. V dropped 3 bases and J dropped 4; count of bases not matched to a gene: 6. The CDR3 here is CASSSQGLGTEAFF. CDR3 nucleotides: TGCGCCAGCAGCTCACAGGGGTTGGGCACTGAAGCTTTCTTT.

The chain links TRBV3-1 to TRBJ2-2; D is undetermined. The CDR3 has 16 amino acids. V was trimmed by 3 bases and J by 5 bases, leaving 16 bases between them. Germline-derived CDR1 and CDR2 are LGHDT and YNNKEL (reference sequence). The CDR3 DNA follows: TGTGCCAGCAGCCAGACCCAACCGACAATAACCGGGGAGCTGTTTTTT. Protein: CASSQTQPTITGELFF.

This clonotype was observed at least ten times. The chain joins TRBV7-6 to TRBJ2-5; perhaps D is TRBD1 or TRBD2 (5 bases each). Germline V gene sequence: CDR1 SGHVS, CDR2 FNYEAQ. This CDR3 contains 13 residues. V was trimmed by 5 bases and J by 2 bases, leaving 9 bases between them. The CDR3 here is CASSRGRQETQYF. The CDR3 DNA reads TGTGCCAGCAGCCGGGGACGGCAAGAGACCCAGTACTTC.

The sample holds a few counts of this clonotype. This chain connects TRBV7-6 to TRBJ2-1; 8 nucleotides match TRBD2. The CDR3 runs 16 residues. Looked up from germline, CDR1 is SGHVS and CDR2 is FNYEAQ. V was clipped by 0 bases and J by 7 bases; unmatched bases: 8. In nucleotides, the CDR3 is TGTGCCAGCAGCTTAGCGGTAGCGGGGCACCGTAATGAGCAGTTCTTC. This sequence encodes CASSLAVAGHRNEQFF. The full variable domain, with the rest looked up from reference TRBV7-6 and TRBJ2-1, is GAGVSQSPRYKVTKRGQDVALRCDPISGHVSLYWYRQALGQGPEFLTYFNYEAQQDKSGLPNDRFSAERPEGSISTLTIQRTEQRDSAMYRCASSLAVAGHRNEQFFGPGTRLTVL.

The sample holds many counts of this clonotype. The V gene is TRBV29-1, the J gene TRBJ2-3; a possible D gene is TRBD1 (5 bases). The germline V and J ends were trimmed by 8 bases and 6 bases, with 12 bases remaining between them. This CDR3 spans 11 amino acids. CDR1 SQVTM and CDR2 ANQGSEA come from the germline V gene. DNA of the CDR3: TGCAGCCCAAGGTCAGGGGATACGCAGTATTTT. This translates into CSPRSGDTQYF.

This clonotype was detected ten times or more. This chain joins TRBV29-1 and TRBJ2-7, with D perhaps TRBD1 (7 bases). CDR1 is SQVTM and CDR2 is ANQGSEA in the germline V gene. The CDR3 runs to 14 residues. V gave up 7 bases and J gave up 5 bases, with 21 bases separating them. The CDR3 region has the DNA TGCAGCGCTGCTAAGGGTGGCAGGGGGGACGAGCAGTACTTC. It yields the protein CSAAKGGRGDEQYF.

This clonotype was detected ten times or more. CDR3 DNA sequence: TGTGCCAGCAGTTACGCGAACAGGGGTTCCTACAATGAGCAGTTCTTC. This gives the protein CASSYANRGSYNEQFF. V is TRBV6-5 and J is TRBJ2-1, with 7 positions matching TRBD1. Germline V gene lookup returns CDR1 MNHEY and CDR2 SVGAGI. The junction had 5 bases not matched to a gene; V was cut back by 2 bases and J by 1 base. The CDR3 covers 16 residues.

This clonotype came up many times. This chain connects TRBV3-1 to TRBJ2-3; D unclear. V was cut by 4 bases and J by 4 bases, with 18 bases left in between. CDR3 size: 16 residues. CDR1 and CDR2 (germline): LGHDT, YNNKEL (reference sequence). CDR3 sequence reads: CASSPRTQIISDTQYF. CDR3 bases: TGTGCCAGCAGCCCACGGACCCAAATAATATCAGATACGCAGTATTTT.

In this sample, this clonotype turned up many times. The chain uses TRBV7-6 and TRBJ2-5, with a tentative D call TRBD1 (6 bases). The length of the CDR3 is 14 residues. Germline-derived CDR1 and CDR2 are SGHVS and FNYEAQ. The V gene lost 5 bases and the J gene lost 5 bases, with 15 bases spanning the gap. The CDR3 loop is CASSKLTGLETQYF. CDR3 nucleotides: TGTGCCAGCAGCAAACTTACAGGGTTGGAGACCCAGTACTTC.

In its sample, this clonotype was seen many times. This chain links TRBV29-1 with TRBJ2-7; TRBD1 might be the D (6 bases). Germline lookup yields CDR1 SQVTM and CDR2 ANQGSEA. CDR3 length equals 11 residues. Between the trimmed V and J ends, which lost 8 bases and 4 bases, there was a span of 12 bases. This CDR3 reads CSYREGYEQYF. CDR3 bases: TGCAGCTACAGGGAAGGTTACGAGCAGTACTTC.

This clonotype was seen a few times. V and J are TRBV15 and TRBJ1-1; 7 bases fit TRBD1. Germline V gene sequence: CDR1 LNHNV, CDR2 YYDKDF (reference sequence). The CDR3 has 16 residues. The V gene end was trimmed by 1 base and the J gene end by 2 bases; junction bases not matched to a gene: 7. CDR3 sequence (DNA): TGTGCCACCAGCAGAGGCGGACGGGACAGAAACACTGAAGCTTTCTTT. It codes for CATSRGGRDRNTEAFF. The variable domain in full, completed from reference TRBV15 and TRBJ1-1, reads DAMVIQNPRYQVTQFGKPVTLSCSQTLNHNVMYWYQQKSSQAPKLLFHYYDKDFNNEADTPDNFQSRRPNTSFCFLDIRSPGLGDTAMYLCATSRGGRDRNTEAFFGQGTRLTVV.

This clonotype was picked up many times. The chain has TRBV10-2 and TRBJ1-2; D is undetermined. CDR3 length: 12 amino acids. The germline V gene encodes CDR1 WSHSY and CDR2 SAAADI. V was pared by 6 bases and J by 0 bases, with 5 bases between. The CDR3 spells CASRGANYGYTF. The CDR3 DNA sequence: TGCGCCAGCAGGGGAGCTAACTATGGCTACACCTTC.

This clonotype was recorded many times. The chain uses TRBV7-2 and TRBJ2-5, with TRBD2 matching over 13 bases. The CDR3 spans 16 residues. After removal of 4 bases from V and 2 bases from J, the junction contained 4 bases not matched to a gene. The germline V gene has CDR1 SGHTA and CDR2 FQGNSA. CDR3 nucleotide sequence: TGTGCCAGCAGCTGGACTAGCGGGGGCCATCAAGAGACCCAGTACTTC. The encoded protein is CASSWTSGGHQETQYF. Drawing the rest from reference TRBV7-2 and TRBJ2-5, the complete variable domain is GAGVSQSPSNKVTEKGKDVELRCDPISGHTALYWYRQSLGQGLEFLIYFQGNSAPDKSGLPSDRFSAERTGGSVSTLTIQRTQQEDSAVYLCASSWTSGGHQETQYFGPGTRLLVL.

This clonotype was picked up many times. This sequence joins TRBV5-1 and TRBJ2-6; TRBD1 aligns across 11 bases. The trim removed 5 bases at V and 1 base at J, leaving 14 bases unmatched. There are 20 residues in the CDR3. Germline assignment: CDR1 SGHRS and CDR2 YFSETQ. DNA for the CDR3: TGCGCCAGCAGGCTTCCAGCGAGGGGACAGGGGGTGTCTGGGGCCAACGTCCTGACTTTC. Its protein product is CASRLPARGQGVSGANVLTF.